The rows below give T cell receptor beta chains drawn from one sample of a study of monozygotic twins with inflammatory bowel disease. One entry per CDR3 protein, without DNA, is what TCRdb gives after re-calling the 5' RACE reads. The table lists more than 120,000 distinct CDR3 sequences, with 2% to 2.5% in the top ten. Sequencing input: blood. Receptors originate from a human donor with ulcerative colitis or Crohn's disease, or a healthy co-twin of an affected twin (not recorded which). Each CDR3 is given with its conserved first and last residue.

j_call v_call cdr3_aa
TRBJ1-6 TRBV7-9 CASSIQNSPLHF
TRBJ1-1 TRBV4-3 CASSHYIQNTEAFF
TRBJ1-3 TRBV7-2 CASSGAEKYFLGNTIYF
TRBJ2-6 TRBV7-3 CASSSPGGQVLTF
TRBJ2-2 TRBV6-4 CASSVESASTGELFF
TRBJ1-4 TRBV18 CASSPPGGASEKLFF
TRBJ2-4 TRBV5-1 CASSPAGGAKDIQYF
TRBJ1-2 TRBV12-3/TRBV12-4 CASSQARGGTHGYTF
TRBJ2-7 TRBV5-4 CASSLSRGSSYEQYF
TRBJ2-7 TRBV9 CASSVGGLGYEQYF
TRBJ1-5 TRBV4-1 CASSHKGEGNQPQHF
TRBJ2-6 TRBV5-1 CASSPQGYSGANVLTF
TRBJ1-4 TRBV30 CASGQGNEKLFF
TRBJ2-2 TRBV7-3 CASSTRGGGTGELFF
TRBJ1-1 TRBV6-2/TRBV6-3 CASTEQGARSTEAFF
TRBJ2-7 TRBV5-1 CASSLGGSGAPYEQYF
TRBJ2-3 TRBV12-3/TRBV12-4 CASSFPGITDTQYF
TRBJ2-5 TRBV29-1 CSVRGPQETQYF
TRBJ1-2 TRBV7-8 CASSPTGQVANYGYTF
TRBJ2-2 TRBV18 CASSPPGQVTGELFF
TRBJ2-1 TRBV5-1 CASSLGDRVIPSGQFF
TRBJ2-7 TRBV5-5 CASSLVPGGIDEQYF
TRBJ1-1 TRBV5-1 CASSKKGGNTEAFF
TRBJ2-1 TRBV19 CASSKDVVDFGGLEQFF
TRBJ2-5 TRBV7-2 CASSLSGTYETQYF
TRBJ2-1 TRBV15 CATSRDVTSGNEQFF
TRBJ1-6 TRBV12-3/TRBV12-4 CASSLGTWNSPLHF